This T cell receptor (beta chain) was identified in a study of cytomegalovirus exposure and HLA in healthy donors. Germline V lookup: CDR1 SGHVS, CDR2 FQNEAQ. With 6 bases clipped from V and 2 bases from J, the junction kept 11 bases outside the gene matches. This CDR3 has 16 amino acids. The PCR made use of 60 Vbeta and 13 Jbeta primers. Here immunoSEQ multiplex PCR was the method, and the copy in TCRdb shows in-frame clones only, minus some. The table includes roughly 99,000 clones, 74% detected once. The TCR sequence derives from a male donor in good health and CMV-seronegative. The sequenced material came from PBMCs. The V gene is TRBV7-8, the J gene TRBJ2-3; 7 bases match TRBD2. The CDR3 sequence is CASSTFGGRATDTQYF. The CDR3 DNA sequence: TGTGCCAGCAGTACCTTCGGGGGGAGGGCCACAGATACGCAGTATTTT.